This is a list of T cell receptor beta chains from one sample in a study of blood T cell repertoires in COVID-19. TCRdb's table, derived via immunoSEQ multiplex PCR, lists solely in-frame clones and lacks some. The data hold roughly 74,000 clones, with 84% observed a single time. The source material was peripheral blood. The source is a man aged 70 or older with acute or convalescent COVID-19. Both conserved end residues are part of each CDR3. Fields, in order: CDR3 DNA, CDR3 protein, clone size, D gene, J gene, V gene. D genes are given only for firm matches. Clone size is shown for a subset of rows, as once, few, many or a class of expanded clone.

CDR3 DNA: TGTGCCAGCAGCTCCCATAGCGGGGGGGACAATGAGCAGTTCTTC
CDR3 protein: CASSSHSGGDNEQFF
clone size: .
D gene: TRBD2
J gene: TRBJ2-1
V gene: TRBV11-2

CDR3 DNA: TGTGCCAGCAGCCCCTCGGACAGGGCCCTAGGAGAGACCCAGTACTTC
CDR3 protein: CASSPSDRALGETQYF
clone size: once
D gene: TRBD1
J gene: TRBJ2-5
V gene: TRBV3-1/TRBV3-2

CDR3 DNA: TGCGCCAGCAGCGCGGACTCCTACGAGCAGTACTTC
CDR3 protein: CASSADSYEQYF
clone size: once
D gene: .
J gene: TRBJ2-7
V gene: TRBV5-1

CDR3 DNA: TGTGCCAGCAGCGGGACAGGGTTAATGAACACTGAAGCTTTCTTT
CDR3 protein: CASSGTGLMNTEAFF
clone size: .
D gene: TRBD1
J gene: TRBJ1-1
V gene: TRBV9

CDR3 DNA: TGTGCCAGCAGCTTAAATCCAGGAAACACTGAAGCTTTCTTT
CDR3 protein: CASSLNPGNTEAFF
clone size: .
D gene: .
J gene: TRBJ1-1
V gene: TRBV7-3

CDR3 DNA: TGTGCCAGCAGTGAAGCCCATAGCAATCAGCCCCAGCATTTT
CDR3 protein: CASSEAHSNQPQHF
clone size: .
D gene: .
J gene: TRBJ1-5
V gene: TRBV2

CDR3 DNA: TGCGCCAGCAGCCAAGACCGGACAGGGGGCCCCTACGAGCAGTACTTC
CDR3 protein: CASSQDRTGGPYEQYF
clone size: .
D gene: TRBD1
J gene: TRBJ2-7
V gene: TRBV4-3

CDR3 DNA: TGTGCCAGCAGCTTAGGGGGGGTCTATGGCTACACCTTC
CDR3 protein: CASSLGGVYGYTF
clone size: .
D gene: .
J gene: TRBJ1-2
V gene: TRBV11-2

CDR3 DNA: TGTGCTAGCGGGCCGGGACAGGGCTCCTCTGGGGCCAACGTCCTGACTTTC
CDR3 protein: CASGPGQGSSGANVLTF
clone size: few
D gene: TRBD1
J gene: TRBJ2-6
V gene: TRBV12-5

CDR3 DNA: TGTGCCAGCAGTTTATCTCGGACAGGGGGAGAAAAACTGTTTTTT
CDR3 protein: CASSLSRTGGEKLFF
clone size: .
D gene: TRBD1
J gene: TRBJ1-4
V gene: TRBV28

CDR3 DNA: TGCGCCAGCAGCAATCTAGCGGGGGGGCACAATGAGCAGTTCTTC
CDR3 protein: CASSNLAGGHNEQFF
clone size: .
D gene: TRBD2
J gene: TRBJ2-1
V gene: TRBV4-3

CDR3 DNA: TGTGCCAGCAGTTACTCGCCTAGCGGGAGCAATGAGCAGTTCTTC
CDR3 protein: CASSYSPSGSNEQFF
clone size: once
D gene: TRBD2
J gene: TRBJ2-1
V gene: TRBV6-5

CDR3 DNA: TGTGCCAGCAGTTACTCGGGGGGTAGGCGGTACTTC
CDR3 protein: CASSYSGGRRYF
clone size: once
D gene: .
J gene: TRBJ2-7
V gene: TRBV6-5

CDR3 DNA: TGTGCCAGCAAGACGGAGATCAACTATGGCTACACCTTC
CDR3 protein: CASKTEINYGYTF
clone size: .
D gene: .
J gene: TRBJ1-2
V gene: TRBV28

CDR3 DNA: TGCGCCAGCAGCTTGGGGACAGGGTGGGACACTGAAGCTTTCTTT
CDR3 protein: CASSLGTGWDTEAFF
clone size: .
D gene: TRBD1
J gene: TRBJ1-1
V gene: TRBV5-1

CDR3 DNA: TGTGCCAGTAGCAGCCTGGTGGCAGGTGCCCACTATGGCTACACCTTC
CDR3 protein: CASSSLVAGAHYGYTF
clone size: few
D gene: .
J gene: TRBJ1-2
V gene: TRBV19

CDR3 DNA: TGTGCCAGCTCACCCTCCTTAGGACACCATGAGCAGTTCTTC
CDR3 protein: CASSPSLGHHEQFF
clone size: once
D gene: .
J gene: TRBJ2-1
V gene: TRBV18

CDR3 DNA: TGTGCCAGCAGTCGAACCGGGACCTGGGGGCCCTACGAGCAGTACTTC
CDR3 protein: CASSRTGTWGPYEQYF
clone size: .
D gene: .
J gene: TRBJ2-7
V gene: TRBV6-6

CDR3 DNA: TGCGCCAGCAGCTCGGGGATTAATGAAAAACTGTTTTTT
CDR3 protein: CASSSGINEKLFF
clone size: .
D gene: .
J gene: TRBJ1-4
V gene: TRBV5-1

CDR3 DNA: TGCGCCAGCAGCTTGGTACAGGGGGCCTACGAGCAGTACTTC
CDR3 protein: CASSLVQGAYEQYF
clone size: .
D gene: TRBD1
J gene: TRBJ2-7
V gene: TRBV5-1

CDR3 DNA: TGTGCCAGCAGCAAACTAGCGGGAGTGTCAGATACGCAGTATTTT
CDR3 protein: CASSKLAGVSDTQYF
clone size: once
D gene: TRBD2
J gene: TRBJ2-3
V gene: TRBV7-9

CDR3 DNA: TGTGCCAGCAGCCCCCTTGGGAGGGGCGTGTATGGCTACACCTTC
CDR3 protein: CASSPLGRGVYGYTF
clone size: .
D gene: .
J gene: TRBJ1-2
V gene: TRBV11-2

CDR3 DNA: TGTGCCAGCAGCGTAGAGGCAGGGGGTTGGACCGGGGAGCTGTTTTTT
CDR3 protein: CASSVEAGGWTGELFF
clone size: .
D gene: TRBD1
J gene: TRBJ2-2
V gene: TRBV9

CDR3 DNA: TGTGCTAGTGGTGCGCCTCCCGGGACAGGGCCCCTCTTC
CDR3 protein: CASGAPPGTGPLF
clone size: few
D gene: TRBD1
J gene: TRBJ1-2
V gene: TRBV12-5

CDR3 DNA: TGTGCCAGCAGCTTAGAGCGGGGGACTGTTTACGAGCAGTACTTC
CDR3 protein: CASSLERGTVYEQYF
clone size: .
D gene: TRBD2
J gene: TRBJ2-7
V gene: TRBV7-8

CDR3 DNA: TGCAGCGTTGTATGGGGGCTGGGTGGCCCCCTCCACTTT
CDR3 protein: CSVVWGLGGPLHF
clone size: .
D gene: .
J gene: TRBJ1-6
V gene: TRBV29-1

CDR3 DNA: TGTGCCAGCAGTGAATTGGGAGGGGAATCACCCCTCCACTTT
CDR3 protein: CASSELGGESPLHF
clone size: .
D gene: .
J gene: TRBJ1-6
V gene: TRBV25-1

CDR3 DNA: TGTGCCAGCAGCCAAAGGGCAGGACTAGCCCCCCTGGGGCAAGAGACCCAGTACTTC
CDR3 protein: CASSQRAGLAPLGQETQYF
clone size: few
D gene: TRBD2
J gene: TRBJ2-5
V gene: TRBV3-1/TRBV3-2

CDR3 DNA: TGTGCCAGCAGTTTATTCCCGAATGAAAAACTGTTTTTT
CDR3 protein: CASSLFPNEKLFF
clone size: .
D gene: .
J gene: TRBJ1-4
V gene: TRBV27

CDR3 DNA: TGTGCCAGCAGTCAAGGCGTTGGGGCGCGTGGCTACACCTTC
CDR3 protein: CASSQGVGARGYTF
clone size: .
D gene: .
J gene: TRBJ1-2
V gene: TRBV7-8

CDR3 DNA: TGTGCCAGCAGCCAAGATCGAGGGAAAGGGGGCGATTTTTATCAGCCCCAGCATTTT
CDR3 protein: CASSQDRGKGGDFYQPQHF
clone size: once
D gene: TRBD1
J gene: TRBJ1-5
V gene: TRBV4-2

CDR3 DNA: TGTGCCAGCAGCTTGTTGGGGGGTACTAACTATGGCTACACCTTC
CDR3 protein: CASSLLGGTNYGYTF
clone size: .
D gene: .
J gene: TRBJ1-2
V gene: TRBV7-9

CDR3 DNA: TGTGCCAGTAGTAACCGAGACGCCGCGACAGAAGCTTTCTTT
CDR3 protein: CASSNRDAATEAFF
clone size: .
D gene: .
J gene: TRBJ1-1
V gene: TRBV19

CDR3 DNA: TGTGCCAGCAGTGGGGCAGGGGACCTCTATGGCTACACCTTC
CDR3 protein: CASSGAGDLYGYTF
clone size: .
D gene: .
J gene: TRBJ1-2
V gene: TRBV2

CDR3 DNA: TGTGCCAGCAGCGACCAATACGTTACAGTTTCCTACAATGAGCAGTTCTTC
CDR3 protein: CASSDQYVTVSYNEQFF
clone size: .
D gene: .
J gene: TRBJ2-1
V gene: TRBV14

CDR3 DNA: TGTGCCAGCTCAACAGCGTCGGGACAGGGGTACGAGCAGTACTTC
CDR3 protein: CASSTASGQGYEQYF
clone size: few
D gene: TRBD1
J gene: TRBJ2-7
V gene: TRBV18

CDR3 DNA: TGTGCCAGTACCTCGGAGGGCAGGGGCAATCAGCCCCAGCATTTT
CDR3 protein: CASTSEGRGNQPQHF
clone size: .
D gene: .
J gene: TRBJ1-5
V gene: TRBV19

CDR3 DNA: TGTGCCACCAGCAGAGACGCAGGGTATGGCTACACCTTC
CDR3 protein: CATSRDAGYGYTF
clone size: .
D gene: .
J gene: TRBJ1-2
V gene: TRBV15

CDR3 DNA: TGCGCCAGCAGCTTGGCCCCCAACTCTGGAAACACCATATATTTT
CDR3 protein: CASSLAPNSGNTIYF
clone size: .
D gene: .
J gene: TRBJ1-3
V gene: TRBV5-1

CDR3 DNA: TGCAGCGTCCCGTCCCCCCGGGGATATTCCTACAATGAGCAGTTCTTC
CDR3 protein: CSVPSPRGYSYNEQFF
clone size: .
D gene: .
J gene: TRBJ2-1
V gene: TRBV29-1